The present TCR beta chain was sequenced within a study of blood T cells in healthy people across ages. Study-wide findings and caveats: Naive T cell percentage strongly correlated with TCR beta diversity.

The CDR3 consists of 13 residues. CDR1 LNHDA and CDR2 SQIVND come from the germline V gene (reference sequence). Regarding this clonotype: No antigen is known for it.

Primers used in a second PCR of roughly 7 to 11 cycles were a sample-barcoded 5' primer and a J-beta primer mix. TCRdb recomputed calls from the 5' RACE reads with MiXCR, one row per CDR3 protein. Here the sample spans over 600,000 distinct CDR3 sequences, around two fifths being singletons. What was sequenced was blood. V gene TRBV19 combines with J gene TRBJ2-4; possible D gene TRBD1, 6 bases. The DNA end favors TRBJ2-7, so the J call may be wrong. The TCR sequence derives from an elderly man in good health. In DNA, the CDR3 is TGTGCCAGTAGGCCGGGACACTTCTACGAGCAGTACTTC. It yields the protein CASRPGHFYEQYF.